Detailed here is one T cell receptor (beta chain). The antigen remains undetermined. Once isolated by positive magnetic bead selection, the CD4+ and CD8+ cells had their purity checked by flow cytometry. This sample was taken from a study of somatic mutations in cytotoxic T cells in rheumatoid arthritis. The germline V and J ends were trimmed by 1 base and 3 bases, with 11 bases remaining between them. Germline V gives CDR1 SGHDT, CDR2 YYEEEE. CDR3 length equals 15 residues. Data came from immunoSEQ multiplex PCR; TCRdb stores just in-frame clones and leaves some out. The sample has 25,000 to 30,000 clones; roughly four fifths are singletons. Study findings and constraints: In rheumatoid arthritis patients, the slight underrepresentation of TRBV07 was not adjusted for multiple comparisons. Among about 70 patients, roughly 8 showed a largest CD8+ clone that surpassed 20% of CD8+ cells.

Material for sequencing was CD8+ T cells sorted from blood. V is TRBV5-6 and J is TRBJ2-1; D remains ambiguous. The clonotype was recovered from a woman aged 18-29 years in good health. The CDR3 region is CASSLSVVGYNEQFF. The CDR3 bases are TGTGCCAGCAGCTTGTCGGTGGTCGGCTACAATGAGCAGTTCTTC.